This TCR beta chain was sequenced in a study of tumour-infiltrating T cells in Burkitt lymphoma. Overall study context: Productive clonality predicted overall and progression-free survival.

A few counts support this clone. Sequencing used immunoSEQ multiplex PCR; TCRdb keeps in-frame clones, though not all of them. Among roughly 1,800 clones listed, 13% were seen once. This CDR3 has 17 residues. Germline V gene lookup returns CDR1 MGHRA and CDR2 YSYEKL. V was clipped by 1 base and J by 0 bases, with 15 bases between them. Sequenced material: tumor tissue. The clonotype comes from a human donor with Burkitt lymphoma. The gene calls are TRBV4-1 and TRBJ1-1; D is ambiguous. The CDR3 region is CASSQAPLFGMNTEAFF. The CDR3 DNA is TGCGCCAGCAGCCAAGCTCCTTTGTTTGGTATGAACACTGAAGCTTTCTTT.